This record looks at one T cell receptor (beta chain) sequence and its context. Its antigen is unknown. This was a survey-level run. Clones were sequenced by immunoSEQ multiplex PCR, and TCRdb holds only the in-frame ones, with some missing. The sample yields roughly 38,000 clones, around 80% seen once. The sample originates from a study of STAT5B mutations in CD4+ large granular lymphocyte leukemia. The CDR3 totals 11 residues. CDR1 SNHLY and CDR2 FYNNEI come from the germline V gene. The V end lost 1 base, the J end lost 13 bases, and 10 bases lay between the germline ends. Study outcomes and limitations: The CD4+ versus CD8+ T-LGLL clonality difference may reflect limited sample size. Patient CD4-sorted repertoires stayed more clonal than healthy ones after leukemic-clone removal. Top patient clones used TRBV06 genes more often: 8/27 versus 2/35 in controls.

The receptor comes from a human donor in good health. Sequencing was performed on CD4+ T cells from blood buffy coats. The chain combines TRBV2 with TRBJ2-5; D possibly uses TRBD1 or TRBD2 (5 bases each). CDR3 residues: CASSEVGTRYF. DNA of the CDR3: TGTGCCAGCAGTGAAGTGGGGACGAGGTACTTC.